The 20 T cell receptor beta chains listed next were all sequenced from one sample in a study of CD8 T cells in ankylosing spondylitis. Study-level results: Typical of ankylosing spondylitis blood, it appeared, was a TCR beta motif of eight highly homologous variants.

TCRdb reanalysed the 5' RACE reads using MiXCR and keeps one entry per CDR3 protein. The data show roughly 400,000 distinct CDR3 sequences, approximately 20% seen once. Their recognized antigens are unknown. The sample was blood, either unsorted or a sorted T cell fraction (not recorded which). These receptors originate from a male donor with ankylosing spondylitis.

V usage is TRBV25-1 and J usage is TRBJ2-7; 9 positions match TRBD2. The germline gives CDR1 MGHDK, CDR2 SYGVNS. The CDR3 contains 14 residues. Trimming removed 6 bases from V and 6 bases from J; junction bases left unmatched: 9. CDR3 sequence: CASRASGTLSEQYF. CDR3 nucleotide sequence: TGTGCCAGCAGGGCTAGCGGGACCCTATCCGAGCAGTACTTC.

This clonotype was recorded at least ten times. V and J are TRBV5-1 and TRBJ1-5, with D possibly TRBD1 on 5 matching bases. The germline V gene has CDR1 SGHRS and CDR2 YFSETQ. The CDR3 runs 13 residues. V lost 2 bases to trimming and J lost 4 bases, with 7 bases between them. The CDR3 protein is CASSFEGNQPQHF. CDR3 DNA sequence: TGCGCCAGCAGCTTTGAGGGGAATCAGCCCCAGCATTTT.

V gene TRBV12-3 or TRBV12-4 combines with J gene TRBJ2-3; D call uncertain. The CDR3 covers 17 residues. Trimming pared 5 bases from V and 0 bases from J, leaving 18 bases between. The CDR3 DNA reads as TGTGCCAGCAGTCTCTGGACCAAGCCATCAAGCACAGATACGCAGTATTTT. Translating gives CASSLWTKPSSTDTQYF.

The table lists this clonotype with many counts. V usage is TRBV29-1 and J usage is TRBJ2-5, with D perhaps matching TRBD1 or TRBD2 (6 bases each). The CDR3 covers 13 residues. Trimming pared 4 bases from V and 4 bases from J, leaving 13 bases between. CDR1 and CDR2 from the germline V gene are SQVTM and ANQGSEA. The CDR3, as DNA: TGCAGCGTTGCGGGGGCTCGAGGAGAGACCCAGTACTTC. Its protein product is CSVAGARGETQYF.

V gene TRBV18 combines with J gene TRBJ1-2; D remains unclear. The CDR3 totals 15 residues. Germline CDR1 is KGHSH and CDR2 is LQKENI. V dropped 2 bases and J dropped 0 bases, with 10 bases sitting between them. The CDR3 nucleotides are TGTGCCAGCTCACCAATCGCCAGCCCTAACTATGGCTACACCTTC. This sequence encodes CASSPIASPNYGYTF.

Written as DNA, the CDR3 is TGTGCCAGCAGCCCTCCTGGTTCGGGGGTGGTTAACTATGGCTACACCTTC. This gives the protein CASSPPGSGVVNYGYTF. The chain carries TRBV28 and TRBJ1-2, with D maybe TRBD1 (5 bases). The germline gives CDR1 MDHEN, CDR2 SYDVKM. Trimming took 6 bases from V and 1 from J, leaving 21 bases between them. The CDR3 length is 17 residues.

The rearrangement joins TRBV5-1 to TRBJ2-5; 8 bases are a match to TRBD2. Germline V gene sequence: CDR1 SGHRS, CDR2 YFSETQ. Losses at the gene ends were 4 bases for V and 9 bases for J; bases not matched to a gene: 8. The CDR3 extends over 13 amino acids. The CDR3 is CASSGGLGEPQYF. DNA of the CDR3: TGCGCCAGCAGCGGGGGACTAGGGGAGCCCCAGTACTTC.

The chain has TRBV11-2 and TRBJ2-3; a possible D gene is TRBD2 (6 bases). The germline gives CDR1 SGHAT, CDR2 FQNNGV. The CDR3 is made up of 14 amino acids. V was cut by 3 bases and J by 5 bases, with 12 bases left in between. The CDR3: CASSLGGVGDTQYF. The CDR3, as DNA: TGTGCCAGCAGCTTGGGGGGAGTGGGAGATACGCAGTATTTT.

This clonotype showed up just a few times. The chain couples TRBV12-3 or TRBV12-4 to TRBJ1-5; D perhaps matches TRBD1 (5 bases). V lost 3 bases and J 7 bases, leaving 10 bases between the germline ends. This CDR3 spans 13 amino acids. CDR3 nucleotides: TGTGCCAGCAGTTTGGCAGGGAGACAGCCCCAGCATTTT. It yields the protein CASSLAGRQPQHF.

This clonotype was seen many times. This rearrangement joins TRBV7-2 to TRBJ2-5, with a tentative D call TRBD1 (5 bases). This CDR3 comprises 15 residues. The ends were cut back, 5 bases at V and 5 bases at J, with 18 bases in the middle. In germline, CDR1 is SGHTA, CDR2 FQGNSA. The CDR3 here is CASSLNPQGIETQYF. CDR3 coding DNA: TGTGCCAGCAGCCTTAACCCCCAGGGAATTGAGACCCAGTACTTC.

In this sample, this clonotype turned up many times. The CDR3 coding sequence is TGCGCCAGCAGTATGGACAGGGGATCCTACAATGAGCAGTTCTTC. Protein product: CASSMDRGSYNEQFF. The chain is built from TRBV5-1 and TRBJ2-1; 9 nucleotides line up with TRBD1. The CDR3 loop spans 15 amino acids. V dropped 5 bases and J dropped 1; count of bases not matched to a gene: 4. Germline CDR1 SGHRS, CDR2 YFSETQ.

The genes are TRBV3-1 and TRBJ2-1; TRBD2 matches 7 bases. J was trimmed by 4 bases and V by 1 base; bases with no gene match: 19. Germline V CDR1 and CDR2: LGHDT, YNNKEL (reference sequence). This CDR3 contains 20 residues. CDR3 region: CASSQGLFVAGNRRYNEQFF. CDR3 sequence (DNA): TGTGCCAGCAGCCAAGGGTTATTTGTAGCGGGTAATCGTCGGTACAATGAGCAGTTCTTC.

Only a few counts were recorded for this clonotype. This rearrangement joins TRBV12-5 to TRBJ1-4; the D gene is possibly TRBD1 (5 bases). Trimming took off 2 bases at V and 7 bases at J, with 17 bases between the two ends. Germline lookup yields CDR1 LGHNT and CDR2 FRNRAP. The CDR3 loop spans 16 amino acids. CDR3 sequence reads: CASGLLPGLGGEKLFF. CDR3 bases: TGTGCTAGTGGTTTGCTCCCGGGCCTCGGGGGTGAAAAACTGTTTTTT.

This chain uses TRBV4-1 with TRBJ2-1; no clear D gene. V was clipped by 1 base and J by 4 bases, with 8 bases between them. Germline V gene data show CDR1 as MGHRA and CDR2 as YSYEKL. The CDR3 runs 14 residues. The CDR3 protein is CASSQGAQYNEQFF. For the CDR3, the DNA is TGCGCCAGCAGCCAAGGGGCTCAGTACAATGAGCAGTTCTTC.

In its sample, this clonotype was seen a few times. The chain uses TRBV28 and TRBJ2-5; D unclear. This CDR3 is 15 amino acids long. Trimming took off 5 bases at V and 0 bases at J, with 13 bases between the two ends. CDR1 and CDR2 from the germline V gene are MDHEN and SYDVKM. For the CDR3, the DNA is TGTGCCAGCAGTCCACCGCCTCGGTACCAAGAGACCCAGTACTTC. Translating it yields CASSPPPRYQETQYF. Filled out from reference TRBV28 and TRBJ2-5, the complete variable domain reads DVKVTQSSRYLVKRTGEKVFLECVQDMDHENMFWYRQDPGLGLRLIYFSYDVKMKEKGDIPEGYSVSREKKERFSLILESASTNQTSMYLCASSPPPRYQETQYFGPGTRLLVL.

V and J are TRBV6-2 or TRBV6-3 and TRBJ2-2, with a tentative D call TRBD2 (5 bases). Trimming removed 2 bases from V and 3 bases from J, with 7 bases in between. This CDR3 spans 14 amino acids. Germline CDR1 reads MNHEY; CDR2 reads SVGEGT. In nucleotides, the CDR3 is TGTGCCAGCAGTTACGACGGGGACACCGGGGAGCTGTTTTTT. Its translation is CASSYDGDTGELFF.

This clonotype has only a few counts. V usage is TRBV5-1 and J usage is TRBJ2-7; D is unresolved. In germline, CDR1 is SGHRS, CDR2 YFSETQ. This CDR3 region has 14 residues. V was trimmed by 2 bases and J by 7 bases, leaving 16 bases between them. This CDR3 reads CASSFWRTFHEQYF. CDR3 DNA sequence: TGCGCCAGCAGCTTCTGGAGAACCTTCCATGAGCAGTACTTC.

This clonotype was recorded a few times. The chain employs TRBV11-2 and TRBJ2-5, with D perhaps TRBD1 (5 bases). Germline CDR1 reads SGHAT; CDR2 reads FQNNGV. The CDR3 loop spans 16 amino acids. V lost 4 bases, J lost 5 bases, and 20 bases lay in between. CDR3 sequence reads: CASSWGTADPGETQYF. The CDR3 nucleotides read TGTGCCAGCAGCTGGGGAACAGCCGATCCAGGGGAGACCCAGTACTTC.

This chain links TRBV2 with TRBJ2-1, with 10 bases identical to TRBD2. Germline CDR1 reads SNHLY; CDR2 reads FYNNEI. The CDR3 is 15 amino acids. V trimming: 8 bases; J trimming: 2 bases; junction bases outside the gene matches: 6. CDR3 protein: CASGSLAGAYNEQFF. CDR3 sequence (DNA): TGTGCCAGCGGCTCCCTAGCGGGAGCCTACAATGAGCAGTTCTTC.

This clonotype occurred once. The chain's CDR3 is CSARAQHPKQETQYF. DNA for the CDR3: TGCAGTGCTAGAGCCCAACATCCCAAGCAAGAGACCCAGTACTTC. J is TRBJ2-5 and V is TRBV20-1, with D hard to call. Germline values: CDR1 DFQATT, CDR2 SNEGSKA (reference sequence). V gave up 1 base and J gave up 2 bases, with 14 bases separating them. The CDR3 is 15 residues long.